These 7 T cell receptor beta chains share one sample of origin, sequenced in a study of graft-versus-host responses after intestinal transplantation. The antigens of these receptors remain unknown. The method was immunoSEQ multiplex PCR; TCRdb's version includes in-frame clones alone and lacks a portion of them. The sample lists some 93,000 clones, roughly nine tenths seen once, with approximately 0.54% in the top ten. The sequences come from unstimulated CD8+ T cells sorted from spleen or lymph node cells, collected before intestinal transplant. These receptors came from a human donor who received an intestinal transplant.

V usage is TRBV13 and J usage is TRBJ1-2; perhaps TRBD1 as D (5 bases). The germline V and J ends were trimmed by 3 bases and 0 bases, with 8 bases remaining between them. Germline CDR1 is PRHDT and CDR2 is FYEKMQ (reference sequence). This CDR3 spans 14 amino acids. CDR3 sequence: CASSLEGPNYGYTF. The CDR3 DNA sequence: TGTGCCAGCAGCTTGGAGGGGCCTAACTATGGCTACACCTTC. The full variable domain, rest sourced from reference TRBV13 and TRBJ1-2, is AAGVIQSPRHLIKEKRETATLKCYPIPRHDTVYWYQQGPGQDPQFLISFYEKMQSDKGSIPDRFSAQQFSDYHSELNMSSLELGDSALYFCASSLEGPNYGYTFGSGTRLTVV.

The chain joins TRBV6-6 to TRBJ2-2; 7 nucleotides line up with TRBD2. This CDR3 is 16 amino acids long. CDR1 and CDR2 from the germline V gene are MNHNY and SVGAGI (reference sequence). J was trimmed by 1 base and V by 2 bases; bases with no gene match: 4. CDR3 bases: TGTGCCAGCAGTTACGGGTCTAGCGGGAACACCGGGGAGCTGTTTTTT. Translated: CASSYGSSGNTGELFF.

The rearrangement joins TRBV6-1 to TRBJ2-1, with TRBD2 matching 7 bases. Trimming removed 4 bases from V and 3 bases from J; junction bases left unmatched: 9. CDR3 length: 16 amino acids. Per the germline V gene, CDR1 is MNHNS and CDR2 is SASEGT. DNA of the CDR3: TGTGCCAGCAGTGTTCTAGAGCGGGATCACTACAATGAGCAGTTCTTC. Translating it yields CASSVLERDHYNEQFF.

In DNA, the CDR3 is TGTGCCAGCAATGGGGAACAGGGGTATCAGCCCCAGCATTTT. Amino acid sequence: CASNGEQGYQPQHF. The chain carries TRBV6-5 and TRBJ1-5, with 7 bases aligning to TRBD1. The CDR3 has 14 amino acids. J lost 5 bases, V lost 7 bases, and 8 bases had no gene match. Germline V gives CDR1 MNHEY, CDR2 SVGAGI.

In DNA, the CDR3 is TGTGCCAGCAGTTACCCCGGGACATCGGCCTACGAGCAGTACTTC. This gives the protein CASSYPGTSAYEQYF. The chain links TRBV2 to TRBJ2-7; D perhaps matches TRBD1 (6 bases). The V gene lost 5 bases and the J gene lost 2 bases, with 16 bases spanning the gap. Germline values: CDR1 SNHLY, CDR2 FYNNEI. This CDR3 has 15 residues.

The chain has TRBV28 and TRBJ2-1; TRBD2 aligns across 10 bases. Looked up from germline, CDR1 is MDHEN and CDR2 is SYDVKM. J gave up 8 bases and V 4 bases, and 8 bases lay outside the gene matches. The CDR3 spans 15 residues. The CDR3 sequence: CASSSPSGREDEQFF. In DNA, the CDR3 is TGTGCCAGCAGTTCTCCTAGCGGGAGAGAGGATGAGCAGTTCTTC.

The V call is TRBV7-9, the J call TRBJ2-1; 10 positions match TRBD2. The CDR3 has 15 residues. CDR1 and CDR2 (germline): SEHNR, FQNEAQ (reference sequence). V shed 5 bases, J shed 5 bases, and the junction held 6 bases outside the gene matches. This CDR3 reads CASSPRTSGDNEQFF. Here the CDR3 DNA reads TGTGCCAGCAGCCCGCGGACTAGCGGAGACAATGAGCAGTTCTTC.